This T cell receptor (beta chain) was profiled in a study of somatic mutations in cytotoxic T cells in rheumatoid arthritis. Study as a whole: Before any treatment began, about 30 ml EDTA peripheral blood was collected from patients right after diagnosis.

Points on this clone: Antigen unknown.

Sequencing used immunoSEQ multiplex PCR; TCRdb keeps in-frame clones, though not all of them. In the table there are 15,000 to 20,000 clones, about four fifths of which are singletons. V lost 4 bases and J lost 0, with 9 bases in between. In germline, CDR1 is MNHEY, CDR2 SVGAGI. This CDR3 contains 14 residues. Overall study results and limits: For rheumatoid arthritis patients, CD8+ clonality increased with age, whereas it did not in healthy controls.

The rearrangement links TRBV6-5 to TRBJ1-2; weak D call: TRBD1 (6 bases). Specimen: CD8+ T cells sorted from blood. This receptor was taken from an adult with rheumatoid arthritis. As DNA, the CDR3 is TGTGCCAGCAGTTCGACAGGAGCTAACTATGGCTACACCTTC. It yields the protein CASSSTGANYGYTF.